Shown below are 21 T cell receptor beta chains from a single sample sequenced in a study of kidney transplant recipient with SARS-CoV-2 infection. MiXCR, run by TCRdb on the reads, gives a single entry per CDR3 protein. The table lists fewer than 250,000 distinct CDR3 sequences, around 30% of them singletons. The sample consisted of a blood sample, taken at baseline and on day 111 from a kidney transplant recipient. These receptors were obtained from a male patient between 25 and 40 years old who had COVID-19 and was a kidney transplant recipient. Some T cells may possibly be graft donor cells.

On this clonotype: A read error may explain this, as a much larger clone is one base away. The chain recombines TRBV7-9 with TRBJ2-7, with D unclear. Germline-derived CDR1 and CDR2 are SEHNR and FQNEAQ (reference sequence). The CDR3 is 13 amino acids. The DNA of the CDR3 is TGTGCCAGAAGCTTAAATTCCGTCTACGAGCAGTACTTC. Amino acid sequence: CARSLNSVYEQYF.

The chain employs TRBV19 and TRBJ1-3; D unresolved. Per the germline V gene, CDR1 is LNHDA and CDR2 is SQIVND (reference sequence). This CDR3 is built from 14 residues. Trimming took off 7 bases at V and 3 bases at J, with 13 bases between the two ends. The CDR3, as DNA: TGTGCCAGTAAACGAAATGATGGTGGAAACACCATATATTTT. It is translated as CASKRNDGGNTIYF.

To note about this clonotype: A much larger clone lies one base from this, so it may be a read error. The V call is TRBV10-3, the J call TRBJ2-2, with D possibly TRBD1 on 6 matching bases. Germline CDR1 reads ENHRY; CDR2 reads SYGVKD. The V end lost 0 bases, the J end lost 4 bases, and 15 bases lay between the germline ends. The CDR3 runs to 17 residues. The CDR3 spells CAISESKTGSLTGELFF. The DNA of the CDR3 is TGTGCCATCAGTGAGTCAAAAACAGGGAGCCTCACCGGGGAGCTGTTTTTT.

With regard to this clonotype: A single base separates this from a much larger clone, so it may be a read error. Because it lacks the conserved phenylalanine or tryptophan at the end, this CDR3 is likely a read error. V gene TRBV28 combines with J gene TRBJ1-1, with D possibly matching TRBD1 (6 bases). V was shortened by 7 bases and J by 1 base, with 16 bases between the two germline ends. The germline CDR1 and CDR2 sequences are MDHEN and SYDVKM. The CDR3 length is 15 residues. The CDR3 bases are TGTGCCAGCACTCCAGGGGATCCCAGGAACACTGAAGCTTTCCTT. Protein: CASTPGDPRNTEAFL.

This chain joins TRBV24-1 and TRBJ1-2; no clear D. The CDR3 length is 17 residues. Germline CDR1 reads KGHDR; CDR2 reads SFDVKD. Trimming shortened V by 6 bases and J by 4 bases, and 23 bases separated the two germline ends. Here the CDR3 DNA reads TGTGCCACCAGTTGCAATGTTAGTACCAGAAAGACCTATGGCTACACCTTC. It specifies CATSCNVSTRKTYGYTF.

This clonotype showed up many times. The rearrangement links TRBV4-2 to TRBJ2-4; D is perhaps TRBD2 (5 bases). CDR1 and CDR2 from the germline V gene are LGHNA and YNFKEQ. The CDR3 length is 18 residues. V was pared by 0 bases and J by 0 bases, with 15 bases between. The chain's CDR3 is CASSQDHSRRVAKNIQYF. The DNA of the CDR3 is TGTGCCAGCAGCCAAGATCATTCCAGGCGGGTAGCCAAAAACATTCAGTACTTC.

At least ten counts were recorded for this clonotype. V gene TRBV27 combines with J gene TRBJ1-6; 10 bases align to TRBD1. The CDR3 is made up of 16 amino acids. V lost 5 bases and J lost 10; bases outside the gene matches: 11. In germline, CDR1 is MNHEY, CDR2 SMNVEV (reference sequence). CDR3 amino acids: CASSTVDRGLRSPLHF. In DNA form, the CDR3 reads TGTGCCAGCAGTACCGTAGACAGGGGGCTCAGGTCACCCCTCCACTTT.

The sample holds many counts of this clonotype. This chain uses TRBV5-1 with TRBJ1-2; D ambiguous. The V end lost 7 bases, the J end lost 4 bases, and 23 bases lay between the germline ends. This CDR3 is built from 16 residues. Germline V gene sequence: CDR1 SGHRS, CDR2 YFSETQ. Here the CDR3 DNA reads TGCGCCAGCCCGGACGCATCGGTTCGAAAGACCTATGGCTACACCTTC. Its translation is CASPDASVRKTYGYTF.

This clonotype came up a few times. This sequence joins TRBV9 and TRBJ2-1; the D is unclear. The germline gives CDR1 SGDLS, CDR2 YYNGEE. V shed 0 bases and J shed 7 bases, with 20 bases lying between them. The length of the CDR3 is 17 residues. The CDR3 protein is CASSVVSQALPTNEQFF. CDR3 coding DNA: TGTGCCAGCAGCGTAGTGTCCCAAGCCCTCCCTACTAATGAGCAGTTCTTC.

This clonotype occurred many times. The chain is built from TRBV6-2 or TRBV6-3 and TRBJ2-7, with 11 bases that match TRBD2. Trimming took 6 bases from V and 9 from J; bases not matched to a gene: 10. The CDR3 totals 14 residues. The V gene's germline CDR1 is MNHEY and CDR2 SVGEGT. In nucleotides, the CDR3 is TGTGCCAGCAGGGGGACTAGCGGACCTCTCGGGCAGTACGTC. Translation: CASRGTSGPLGQYV.

This clonotype was seen just once. This may arise from a read error, as a much more abundant clone is one base away. The chain employs TRBV5-8 and TRBJ1-2; D remains unclear. Germline V gene sequence: CDR1 SGHTS, CDR2 YDEGEE. The CDR3 runs 16 residues. Written as DNA, the CDR3 is TGTGCCAGCGGGGAAGTTCATCCACGAAAGACCTATGGCCACACCTTC. Translation: CASGEVHPRKTYGHTF. Together with reference TRBV5-8 and TRBJ1-2, the CDR3 gives the full variable domain: EAGVTQSPTHLIKTRGQQATLRCSPISGHTSVYWYQQALGLGLQFLLWYDEGEERNRGNFPPRFSGRQFPNYSSELNVNALELEDSALYLCASGEVHPRKTYGHTFGSGTRLTVV.

This clonotype was picked up many times. The chain recombines TRBV6-5 with TRBJ1-5; maybe TRBD1 (5 bases). Looked up from germline, CDR1 is MNHEY and CDR2 is SVGAGI. The CDR3 sequence is 15 residues long. The germline V and J ends were trimmed by 0 bases and 6 bases, with 12 bases remaining between them. CDR3 bases: TGTGCCAGCAGTTACTCCCCCAGGGATGGTCAGCCCCAGCATTTT. This sequence encodes CASSYSPRDGQPQHF.

The rearrangement joins TRBV4-1 to TRBJ2-1; 7 bases fit TRBD1. The CDR3 contains 16 residues. The germline V gene has CDR1 MGHRA and CDR2 YSYEKL. The V gene end was trimmed by 6 bases and the J gene end by 1 base; junction bases not matched to a gene: 9. In DNA form, the CDR3 reads TGCGCCAGCAGTGATACAGGGGCCCTATCCTACAATGAGCAGTTCTTC. Translation gives CASSDTGALSYNEQFF.

This clonotype was recorded a few times. V usage is TRBV6-2 or TRBV6-3 and J usage is TRBJ1-1; perhaps TRBD1 as D (5 bases). Germline-derived CDR1 and CDR2 are MNHEY and SVGEGT. The V end was cut by 6 bases, the J end by 4 bases, with 15 bases between. This CDR3 contains 14 residues. Written as DNA, the CDR3 is TGTGCCAGCAGGCCCGGGGGGGAGACCACTGAAGCTTTCTTT. It encodes CASRPGGETTEAFF.

Points on this clonotype: A much bigger clone sits one base away, suggesting this may be a read error. It is likely a read error, because the conserved phenylalanine at the end of the CDR3 is missing. The chain uses TRBV5-3 and TRBJ1-2; D unclear. Being an ORF, TRBV5-3 has a function that is uncertain. The CDR3 contains 16 residues. V was clipped by 7 bases and J by 4 bases, with 23 bases between them. The CDR3 region has the DNA TGTGCCAGACAGAATGAAGTGGTGAGAAAGACCTATGGCTACACCCTC. Translation gives CARQNEVVRKTYGYTL.

On this clonotype itself: This may arise from a read error, as a much more abundant clone is one base away. The V gene is TRBV28, the J gene TRBJ1-1, with TRBD1 as a possible D gene (5 bases). This CDR3 spans 14 amino acids. Deletions cut 6 bases from V and 6 bases from J, with 17 bases between. Germline CDR1 and CDR2: MDHEN and SYDVKM. The CDR3 DNA is TGTGCCAGCAGCCCTGCAGGGATTTGGGCTGAAGCTTTCTTT. This translates into CASSPAGIWAEAFF.

This clonotype was found a few times. This sequence joins TRBV5-4 and TRBJ1-2; D is undetermined. This CDR3 is built from 16 residues. Germline V gene data show CDR1 as SGHNT and CDR2 as YYREEE (reference sequence). Deletions cut 7 bases from V and 4 bases from J, with 23 bases between. The CDR3: CASFEHVPGKTYGYTF. The CDR3 bases are TGTGCCAGCTTCGAGCACGTACCAGGAAAGACCTATGGCTACACCTTC.

This clonotype was recorded at least ten times. The rearrangement joins TRBV29-1 to TRBJ1-2; 8 bases are a match to TRBD1. From germline, CDR1 is SQVTM and CDR2 ANQGSEA. V shed 6 bases and J 8 bases; nucleotides not matched to a gene: 11. The CDR3 is made up of 13 amino acids. In DNA form, the CDR3 reads TGCAGCGTCTCCCTTGCAGGGGGCTGGGGCTACACCTTC. It encodes CSVSLAGGWGYTF.

A word on this clonotype: This clone may be a read error of a much larger clone one base away. The CDR3 region is CATSDGTIQTGLLF. For the CDR3, the DNA is TGTGCCACCAGTGACGGCACGATTCAGACCGGGCTGCTTTTT. This chain links TRBV24-1 with TRBJ2-2; D is unresolved. Germline lookup yields CDR1 KGHDR and CDR2 SFDVKD. CDR3 size: 14 residues.

Regarding this clonotype: Possible read error: a much larger clone is one base away. Since no conserved phenylalanine or tryptophan closes the CDR3, a read error is the likely cause. This chain links TRBV6-5 with TRBJ2-2; D call uncertain. This CDR3 has 14 residues. Trimming shortened V by 7 bases and J by 5 bases, and 14 bases separated the two germline ends. Germline CDR1 and CDR2: MNHEY and SVGAGI. In DNA form, the CDR3 reads TGTGCCAGCAAAGGCAGGCGGAGAACCGGGGAGCTGTTTTTA. This translates into CASKGRRRTGELFL.

This clonotype showed up many times. The chain couples TRBV19 to TRBJ1-2, with D unresolved. The CDR3 loop spans 15 amino acids. Germline V gene sequence: CDR1 LNHDA, CDR2 SQIVND (reference sequence). Trimming removed 4 bases at V and 2 bases at J, with 14 bases between. CDR3 sequence: CASSTLRTENYGYTF. DNA of the CDR3: TGTGCCAGTAGTACCCTCCGGACCGAGAACTATGGCTACACCTTC.